This TCR beta chain is drawn from a study of T cell changes during pregnancy in multiple sclerosis. Germline V gene data show CDR1 as LNHDA and CDR2 as SQIVND (reference sequence). With 2 bases clipped from V and 0 bases from J, the junction kept 10 bases outside the gene matches. The CDR3 runs 18 residues. Some clones are missing from TCRdb's copy, which holds only in-frame ones; the method was immunoSEQ multiplex PCR. The sample lists 47,000 or so clones, almost 90% seen once, with about 5.1% in the top ten. The chain links TRBV19 to TRBJ2-3; 8 bases are a match to TRBD2. This sequence originates from a female donor in good health, enrolled as a control in a pregnancy study. Sequencing used peripheral blood, obtained after pregnancy. The CDR3 protein is CASSIPSGAGESTDTQYF. CDR3 coding DNA: TGTGCCAGTAGTATACCCTCAGGAGCGGGAGAGAGCACAGATACGCAGTATTTT.